A single sample is the source of the 18 T cell receptor beta chains below, sequenced in a study of T cell responses to AZD1222 COVID-19 vaccine (dated by TCRdb to 2020 to 2023). Receptor amplification or capture employed the immunoSEQ multiplex PCR assay. The source is immuneACCESS, and TCRdb retained only in-frame sequences with V and J called. Part of the clones is not carried over; for the studies checked, unresolved V genes explain less than half of this, and the remainder is unexplained. This sample is represented by 100,000 to 130,000 clones; 70% to 90% of them were singletons. Roughly 3% of the sample is taken by the ten largest. The label giving this sample's time point can be read as: baseline before first vaccination. Sample: peripheral blood, taken on day 0 of AZD1222 vaccination. These receptors originate from an adult in good health.

The chain carries TRBV3-1 (or the pseudogene TRBV3-2) and TRBJ2-2, with 8 nucleotides matching TRBD1. Unmatched junction bases numbered 9, after V lost 6 bases and J lost 6 bases. Per germline, CDR1 LGHDT and CDR2 YNNKEL (reference sequence). This CDR3 is built from 15 residues. The CDR3 spells CASSLLAQGAGELFF. Here the CDR3 DNA reads TGTGCCAGCAGTCTACTCGCACAGGGGGCCGGGGAGCTGTTTTTT.

V is TRBV28 and J is TRBJ1-5, with 7 bases identical to TRBD1. Germline CDR1 is MDHEN and CDR2 is SYDVKM. V was clipped by 8 bases and J by 6 bases; unmatched bases: 13. The length of the CDR3 is 15 residues. The CDR3 nucleotides are TGTGCCAGCCGAAGTTGGAGGGGGCAGGCTCAGCCCCAGCATTTT. It specifies CASRSWRGQAQPQHF.

The V and J genes are TRBV5-6 and TRBJ2-5, with a tentative D call TRBD2 (6 bases). Germline CDR1 and CDR2: SGHDT and YYEEEE. The CDR3 sequence is 13 residues long. V was cut by 5 bases and J by 2 bases, with 10 bases left in between. In DNA, the CDR3 is TGTGCCAGCAGTGGGACTGGGCAAGAGACCCAGTACTTC. This codes for CASSGTGQETQYF.

This clone was detected once. The CDR3 loop reads CASSQTGQGGEKLFF. The CDR3 nucleotides read TGTGCCAGCAGTCAAACGGGACAGGGGGGCGAAAAACTGTTTTTT. V and J are TRBV28 and TRBJ1-4, with 11 positions matching TRBD1. V shed 5 bases, J shed 8 bases, and the junction held 7 bases outside the gene matches. Germline loops: CDR1 MDHEN, CDR2 SYDVKM. This CDR3 has 15 amino acids.

J is TRBJ2-1 and V is TRBV5-6; weak D call: TRBD2 (6 bases). V lost 3 bases and J 8 bases, leaving 21 bases between the germline ends. This CDR3 comprises 16 residues. Looked up from germline, CDR1 is SGHDT and CDR2 is YYEEEE. As DNA, the CDR3 is TGTGCCAGCAGCTCCAACCCCGGGACTCGGGGTTATGAGCAGTTCTTC. It yields the protein CASSSNPGTRGYEQFF.

The genes are TRBV18 and TRBJ2-7, with D possibly matching TRBD1 (6 bases). V dropped 2 bases and J dropped 2 bases, with 13 bases sitting between them. The germline V gene encodes CDR1 KGHSH and CDR2 LQKENI. CDR3 size: 15 residues. The CDR3 loop is CASSPNREATYEQYF. The DNA of the CDR3 is TGTGCCAGCTCACCAAACAGGGAAGCTACCTACGAGCAGTACTTC.

The chain joins TRBV10-3 to TRBJ1-1, with TRBD1 as a possible D gene (6 bases). The CDR3 extends over 13 amino acids. The V end lost 2 bases, the J end lost 11 bases, and 15 bases lay between the germline ends. The V gene's germline CDR1 is ENHRY and CDR2 SYGVKD. The CDR3 here is CAISEAGGARAFF. The CDR3 nucleotides read TGTGCCATCAGTGAGGCTGGGGGGGCTAGGGCTTTCTTT.

The chain has TRBV30 and TRBJ1-5; D is unclear. V lost 1 base and J lost 4, with 8 bases in between. Germline assignment: CDR1 GTSNPN and CDR2 SVGIG (reference sequence). The CDR3 totals 13 residues. Here the CDR3 DNA reads TGTGCCTGGAGTGGCCGGACGAATCAGCCCCAGCATTTT. Translation gives CAWSGRTNQPQHF.

This chain links TRBV5-1 with TRBJ2-3; 12 bases map to TRBD1. With 0 bases clipped from V and 2 bases from J, the junction kept 4 bases outside the gene matches. This CDR3 has 17 amino acids. CDR1 is SGHRS, CDR2 YFSETQ, per germline. The CDR3 sequence: CASSLDGGQGATDTQYF. DNA of the CDR3: TGCGCCAGCAGCTTGGATGGGGGACAGGGGGCCACAGATACGCAGTATTTT.

The rearrangement links TRBV27 to TRBJ1-1, with D unresolved. This CDR3 has 14 amino acids. The germline gives CDR1 MNHEY, CDR2 SMNVEV (reference sequence). V was shortened by 2 bases and J by 1 base, with 8 bases between the two germline ends. This CDR3 reads CASSLGQTNTEAFF. CDR3 DNA sequence: TGTGCCAGCAGTTTAGGGCAGACGAACACTGAAGCTTTCTTT.

This chain links TRBV2 with TRBJ1-1; 9 bases match TRBD1. The CDR3 contains 14 residues. The germline V gene has CDR1 SNHLY and CDR2 FYNNEI. V was clipped by 4 bases and J by 3 bases; unmatched bases: 3. The CDR3 protein is CASSVRDRDTEAFF. The DNA for the CDR3 is TGTGCCAGCAGTGTACGGGACAGGGACACTGAAGCTTTCTTT.

The chain carries TRBV7-9 and TRBJ1-4; D is perhaps TRBD1 (6 bases). The CDR3 runs to 15 residues. Deletions cut 4 bases from V and 5 bases from J, with 14 bases between. From germline, CDR1 is SEHNR and CDR2 FQNEAQ (reference sequence). In DNA, the CDR3 is TGTGCCAGCAGCTCCCCCCGGGGGCTGAATGAAAAACTGTTTTTT. Translated, it gives CASSSPRGLNEKLFF. Full variable domain (outside the CDR3, taken from reference TRBV7-9 and TRBJ1-4): DTGVSQNPRHKITKRGQNVTFRCDPISEHNRLYWYRQTLGQGPEFLTYFQNEAQLEKSRLLSDRFSAERPKGSFSTLEIQRTEQGDSAMYLCASSSPRGLNEKLFFGSGTQLSVL.

J is TRBJ2-3 and V is TRBV6-6, with 7 positions matching TRBD2. The CDR3 is 16 residues long. After removal of 4 bases from V and 3 bases from J, the junction contained 10 bases not matched to a gene. The V gene's germline CDR1 is MNHNY and CDR2 SVGAGI (reference sequence). The CDR3 nucleotides are TGTGCCAGCAGTTCCCCCCAGCGGGGAAGGACAGATACGCAGTATTTT. Residues: CASSSPQRGRTDTQYF.

The rearrangement links TRBV6-5 to TRBJ1-1; D might be TRBD1 (5 bases). V lost 5 bases to trimming and J lost 10 bases, with 17 bases between them. The CDR3 covers 13 residues. The germline gives CDR1 MNHEY, CDR2 SVGAGI. CDR3 loop: CASSNKPGLTAFF. CDR3 in DNA: TGTGCCAGCAGTAACAAACCGGGACTAACAGCTTTCTTT.

The V call is TRBV27, the J call TRBJ2-7, with D unclear. The ends were cut back, 3 bases at V and 4 bases at J, with 13 bases in the middle. Germline V gene lookup returns CDR1 MNHEY and CDR2 SMNVEV (reference sequence). The CDR3 sequence is 14 residues long. The CDR3 coding sequence is TGTGCCAGCAGTTTCCACGGCGAGAGGTACGAGCAGTACTTC. Its protein is CASSFHGERYEQYF.

This clone was seen a single time. The chain joins TRBV5-4 to TRBJ1-4; D is undetermined. V was shortened by 0 bases and J by 0 bases, with 6 bases between the two germline ends. The CDR3 runs to 15 residues. Germline-derived CDR1 and CDR2 are SGHNT and YYREEE (reference sequence). The CDR3 reads CASSLGRSTNEKLFF. CDR3 coding DNA: TGTGCCAGCAGCTTGGGGCGGTCAACTAATGAAAAACTGTTTTTT.

The rearrangement joins TRBV6-2 or TRBV6-3 to TRBJ1-5, with 7 bases aligning to TRBD1. Germline CDR1 and CDR2: MNHEY and SVGEGT. The V and J ends lost 6 bases and 5 bases, in that order; junction bases with no gene match: 10. CDR3 length: 15 amino acids. CDR3 sequence: CASSIYRDSHQPQHF. The CDR3 nucleotides read TGTGCCAGCAGCATATACCGGGACAGCCATCAGCCCCAGCATTTT.

This clone has just one count. The chain employs TRBV5-1 and TRBJ2-2; 9 bases are a match to TRBD1. This CDR3 has 13 amino acids. After removal of 5 bases from V and 5 bases from J, the junction contained 1 base not matched to a gene. Germline assignment: CDR1 SGHRS and CDR2 YFSETQ. The CDR3 nucleotides are TGCGCCAGCAGGGACAGGGGTACCGGGGAGCTGTTTTTT. Translated, it gives CASRDRGTGELFF.